Sequencing of this T cell receptor (beta chain) was carried out in a study of blood T cell repertoires in COVID-19. On the study more broadly: Some COVID-19 samples were acute and others convalescent; all came from the United States, Italy and Spain. The analysed material was cDNA or gDNA that came from T cells, B-cell-depleted T cells, or PBMCs.

In the study's own analysis: It was from reference gene primer amplification that nucleated cell counts were estimated. Only in-frame clones appear in the TCRdb table, and some are missing; sequencing was by immunoSEQ multiplex PCR. Clone size and V and J calls were adopted from that table, with D and trimming inferred from the DNA. The table includes about 200,000 clones, around 80% detected once. This CDR3 contains 16 residues. Germline V CDR1 and CDR2: SGHKS, YYEKEE (reference sequence). V shed 4 bases and J shed 0 bases, with 14 bases lying between them. The sequence was collected from a woman aged 65 to 85 with acute or convalescent COVID-19. V and J are TRBV5-5 and TRBJ1-3; D is unclear. The source material was peripheral blood. CDR3 bases: TGTGCCAGCAGCCCGACTATAAGACGCTCTGGAAACACCATATATTTT. This sequence encodes CASSPTIRRSGNTIYF.